These 19 T cell receptor beta chains originate from one sample sequenced in a study of control samples from healthy donors and cancer patients. Produced via immunoSEQ multiplex PCR; TCRdb's table is partial and in-frame only. This table holds about 120,000 clones, about nine tenths found once. The source material was blood. The origin of the receptors is a man aged 35 to 55 in good health.

The V and J genes are TRBV9 and TRBJ2-3; 8 bases are a match to TRBD2. Germline V lookup: CDR1 SGDLS, CDR2 YYNGEE. The CDR3 length is 15 residues. The V segment lost 2 bases and the J segment 2 bases; nucleotides outside the gene matches: 4. In nucleotides, the CDR3 is TGTGCCAGCAGCGTCAGCGGGGGAGACACAGATACGCAGTATTTT. Protein: CASSVSGGDTDTQYF.

The V call is TRBV19, the J call TRBJ2-1; D not resolved. Trimming took 4 bases from V and 8 from J, leaving 9 bases between them. The germline V gene encodes CDR1 LNHDA and CDR2 SQIVND (reference sequence). The CDR3 contains 12 residues. CDR3 sequence reads: CASSSRWHEQFF. CDR3 DNA sequence: TGTGCCAGTAGTAGCCGTTGGCATGAGCAGTTCTTC.

This chain connects TRBV4-2 to TRBJ2-1; D not resolved. V was pared by 5 bases and J by 7 bases, with 18 bases between. This CDR3 comprises 15 residues. Germline-derived CDR1 and CDR2 are LGHNA and YNFKEQ. CDR3 sequence: CASSLLPGQKNEQFF. The DNA of the CDR3 is TGTGCCAGCAGCTTACTCCCGGGTCAGAAAAATGAGCAGTTCTTC.

The chain joins TRBV14 to TRBJ1-2; D may be TRBD1 (5 bases). Germline lookup yields CDR1 SGHDN and CDR2 FVKESK. CDR3 size: 16 residues. Between the trimmed V and J ends, which lost 8 bases and 0 bases, there was a span of 19 bases. The CDR3 region is CASEGYGATTNYGYTF. In DNA form, the CDR3 reads TGTGCCAGCGAAGGGTATGGGGCCACTACTAACTATGGCTACACCTTC.

The chain links TRBV14 to TRBJ2-7, with 8 positions matching TRBD2. The germline V gene encodes CDR1 SGHDN and CDR2 FVKESK. The CDR3 is made up of 14 amino acids. With V trimmed by 1 base and J by 3 bases, 2 bases remained unmatched. CDR3 nucleotides: TGTGCCAGCAGCCAAGGGCTAGCGGGCTACGAGCAGTACTTC. It yields the protein CASSQGLAGYEQYF.

This rearrangement joins TRBV6-1 to TRBJ1-3; TRBD1 might be the D (6 bases). The CDR3 loop spans 14 amino acids. The germline gives CDR1 MNHNS, CDR2 SASEGT. Trimming took off 7 bases at V and 0 bases at J, with 10 bases between the two ends. The CDR3 reads CASIQGRSGNTIYF. The CDR3 DNA reads as TGTGCCAGCATCCAGGGGCGCTCTGGAAACACCATATATTTT.

The V gene is TRBV14, the J gene TRBJ1-1; maybe TRBD1 (5 bases). CDR1 and CDR2 (germline): SGHDN, FVKESK. V was shortened by 0 bases and J by 2 bases, with 19 bases between the two germline ends. The CDR3 is 18 amino acids. As DNA, the CDR3 is TGTGCCAGCAGCCAAGAAGGGGTCGCCAGCGCAGTCAACACTGAAGCTTTCTTT. Translation: CASSQEGVASAVNTEAFF.

The J gene is TRBJ2-5, the V gene TRBV6-2 or TRBV6-3, with D tentatively TRBD2 (6 bases). V lost 6 bases, J lost 5 bases, and 22 bases lay in between. The CDR3 spans 16 residues. CDR1 MNHEY and CDR2 SVGEGT come from the germline V gene. CDR3 DNA: TGTGCCAGCAGCAAACACCGGGACTCCGGCATTGAGACCCAGTACTTC. Translation: CASSKHRDSGIETQYF.

The chain carries TRBV29-1 and TRBJ1-4, with D possibly matching TRBD1 (6 bases). Germline V gene sequence: CDR1 SQVTM, CDR2 ANQGSEA. Trimming removed 4 bases from V and 3 bases from J, with 9 bases in between. The CDR3 consists of 13 residues. CDR3 protein: CSVAGEANEKLFF. CDR3 nucleotide sequence: TGCAGCGTTGCAGGGGAGGCTAATGAAAAACTGTTTTTT.

This sequence joins TRBV7-9 and TRBJ1-2; D not certain. The CDR3 runs 13 residues. Germline assignment: CDR1 SEHNR and CDR2 FQNEAQ (reference sequence). V was trimmed by 1 base and J by 3 bases, leaving 6 bases between them. CDR3 DNA sequence: TGTGCCAGCAGCTTAGGGCCAGACTATGGCTACACCTTC. Translation: CASSLGPDYGYTF.

The genes are TRBV7-9 and TRBJ1-4; D not certain. CDR3 length: 15 amino acids. V dropped 1 base and J dropped 0 bases, with 6 bases sitting between them. Germline values: CDR1 SEHNR, CDR2 FQNEAQ (reference sequence). The CDR3, as DNA: TGTGCCAGCAGCTTAGGAGCTACAACTAATGAAAAACTGTTTTTT. The encoded protein is CASSLGATTNEKLFF. The full variable domain, in which reference TRBV7-9 and TRBJ1-4 provide the parts outside the CDR3, is DTGVSQNPRHKITKRGQNVTFRCDPISEHNRLYWYRQTLGQGPEFLTYFQNEAQLEKSRLLSDRFSAERPKGSFSTLEIQRTEQGDSAMYLCASSLGATTNEKLFFGSGTQLSVL.

This clone was counted once. V usage is TRBV24-1 and J usage is TRBJ1-2; no reliable D call. V was shortened by 9 bases and J by 3 bases, with 13 bases between the two germline ends. Germline loops: CDR1 KGHDR, CDR2 SFDVKD. The CDR3 contains 13 residues. CDR3 DNA sequence: TGTGCCACCGCCGCCGGGGAGGACTATGGCTACACCTTC. It translates to CATAAGEDYGYTF.

This chain uses TRBV6-5 with TRBJ1-2; 9 bases are a match to TRBD1. In germline, CDR1 is MNHEY, CDR2 SVGAGI. Trimming cost V 4 bases and J 14 bases; bases outside gene matches: 11. This CDR3 has 13 residues. The CDR3 here is CASSSDRGLAGTF. CDR3 nucleotides: TGTGCCAGCAGTTCGGACAGGGGCCTTGCTGGGACCTTC.

The chain joins TRBV30 to TRBJ1-1; maybe TRBD1 (6 bases). The CDR3 totals 13 residues. In germline, CDR1 is GTSNPN, CDR2 SVGIG (reference sequence). V was shortened by 4 bases and J by 7 bases, with 16 bases between the two germline ends. Here the CDR3 DNA reads TGTGCCTGGAACCCCCCGTGGGGGCGTGAAGCTTTCTTT. Its translation is CAWNPPWGREAFF.

The chain joins TRBV19 to TRBJ2-2; a possible D gene is TRBD1 (5 bases). CDR3 size: 16 residues. Trimming removed 2 bases at V and 6 bases at J, with 16 bases between. CDR1 is LNHDA and CDR2 is SQIVND in the germline V gene (reference sequence). The CDR3 coding sequence is TGTGCCAGTAGTATACAGGGCGATTTATCCTCCGGGGAGCTGTTTTTT. Translating gives CASSIQGDLSSGELFF.

The chain employs TRBV28 and TRBJ2-7, with D possibly TRBD2 on 6 matching bases. V dropped 4 bases and J dropped 7 bases, with 11 bases sitting between them. The CDR3 sequence is 12 residues long. CDR1 is MDHEN and CDR2 is SYDVKM in the germline V gene. The CDR3 is CASSSLGGEQYF. CDR3 nucleotide sequence: TGTGCCAGCAGTTCCCTTGGGGGGGAGCAGTACTTC.

The V gene is TRBV2, the J gene TRBJ1-1, with D perhaps matching TRBD1 (6 bases). There are 14 residues in the CDR3. Germline assignment: CDR1 SNHLY and CDR2 FYNNEI. V was clipped by 7 bases and J by 5 bases, with 17 bases between them. CDR3 region: CASIARGLGTEAFF. The CDR3 DNA reads TGTGCCAGCATCGCTAGGGGGTTGGGAACTGAAGCTTTCTTT.

V gene TRBV30 combines with J gene TRBJ1-3, with D possibly TRBD1 on 6 matching bases. V lost 3 bases and J lost 0, with 12 bases in between. The CDR3 contains 15 residues. Germline values: CDR1 GTSNPN, CDR2 SVGIG (reference sequence). The CDR3 is CAWRYGGISGNTIYF. In nucleotides, the CDR3 is TGTGCCTGGAGATATGGGGGCATCTCTGGAAACACCATATATTTT. The variable domain in full, with the rest retrieved from reference TRBV30 and TRBJ1-3, is SQTIHQWPATLVQPVGSPLSLECTVEGTSNPNLYWYRQAAGRGLQLLFYSVGIGQISSEVPQNLSASRPQDRQFILSSKKLLLSDSGFYLCAWRYGGISGNTIYFGEGSWLTVV.

V gene TRBV7-3 combines with J gene TRBJ2-7; D is possibly TRBD1 or TRBD2 (6 bases each). The CDR3 consists of 14 residues. CDR1 and CDR2 (germline): SGHTA, FQGTGA. Trimming cost V 4 bases and J 7 bases, with 17 bases left between them. CDR3 in DNA: TGTGCCAGCAGCTCCGGACCGGGGGCGGGGGAGCAGTACTTC. It is translated as CASSSGPGAGEQYF.